Sequencing of this T cell receptor (beta chain) was carried out in a study of blood T cell repertoires in COVID-19. Whole-study context: The samples span acute and convalescent COVID-19 from the United States, Italy and Spain.

This CDR3 spans 15 amino acids. J lost 12 bases, V lost 0 bases, and 9 bases had no gene match. Germline values: CDR1 MGHRA, CDR2 YSYEKL. As handled by the study authors: The authors estimated nucleated cell counts from reference gene primer amplification. TCRdb keeps only in-frame clones here, not all; method: immunoSEQ multiplex PCR. The DNA was the basis for D and trimming; V, J and clone size are from that table. The sample consists of 120,000 to 150,000 clones, 70% to 90% of them appearing once. This TCR was sampled from a woman in her sixties with COVID-19, enrolled during active disease. What was sequenced was peripheral blood. The chain carries TRBV4-1 and TRBJ2-7; 12 bases are shared with TRBD2. The CDR3 DNA sequence: TGCGCCAGCAGCCAAGAGGGGACTAGCGGGCCCCCAGCGTACTTC. This sequence encodes CASSQEGTSGPPAYF.